The rows below give T cell receptor beta chains drawn from one sample of a study of blood T cell repertoires in COVID-19. Sequenced by immunoSEQ multiplex PCR; TCRdb stores in-frame clones only, minus some. The sample lists approximately 260,000 clones; about 80% were seen once. Sequenced sample: PBMCs or T cells enriched from blood (not recorded which). These receptors all come from a man aged 45-65 years who had recovered from COVID-19. The CDR3 runs from the conserved cysteine through the conserved F or W. The order of the fields is D gene, clone size, V gene, J gene, CDR3 DNA, CDR3 protein. D genes are given only for firm matches. The size of a clone is reported for some rows only, either as once, few or many, or as a class for expanded clones.

>TRBD2|-|TRBV11-3|TRBJ2-5
TGTGCCAGCAGCTTAGAAGGGACTAGCGGTAAAGAGACCCAGTACTTC
CASSLEGTSGKETQYF
>-|-|TRBV4-3|TRBJ1-2
TGCGCCAGCAGCCAAGAGTGGGGGGACGGCTACACCTTC
CASSQEWGDGYTF
>TRBD2|-|TRBV11-1|TRBJ2-7
TGTGCCAGCAGCTCAAGGGGTCTAGCGGGGTACGAGCAGTACTTC
CASSSRGLAGYEQYF
>TRBD1|-|TRBV11-2|TRBJ1-4
TGTGCCAGCAGCTTATTCGGACCCGGGACAGGGGAAAAACTGTTTTTT
CASSLFGPGTGEKLFF
>-|-|TRBV5-1|TRBJ1-4
TGCGCCAGCAGCTTGGCTCCCCCTAATGAAAAACTGTTTTTT
CASSLAPPNEKLFF
>TRBD2|-|TRBV9|TRBJ2-3
TGTGCCAGCAGCGGACTAGCGGGATCCACAGATACGCAGTATTTT
CASSGLAGSTDTQYF
>TRBD2|-|TRBV5-6|TRBJ2-5
TGTGCCAGCAGCACCCGGGGGGGCTTGGGAGAGACCCAGTACTTC
CASSTRGGLGETQYF
>-|-|TRBV30|TRBJ2-7
TGTGCCTGGAGTAGAGGGGGAGCCTCCTACGAGCAGTACTTC
CAWSRGGASYEQYF
>-|-|TRBV12-3/TRBV12-4|TRBJ2-7
TGTGCCAGCAGCAGGGGCTGGGAGCAGTACTTC
CASSRGWEQYF
>-|once|TRBV10-1|TRBJ1-1
TGCGCCAGCAGTGAATTCCGATCAGGTGAGAACACTGAAGCTTTCTTT
CASSEFRSGENTEAFF
>TRBD1|-|TRBV15|TRBJ2-3
TGTGCCACCAGCAGAGATCTCGGACAGGGGGAAAATACGCAGTATTTT
CATSRDLGQGENTQYF
>TRBD1|-|TRBV19|TRBJ1-1
TGTGCCAGTAGTAGACAGACAGGGACTGAAGCTTTCTTT
CASSRQTGTEAFF
>-|-|TRBV9|TRBJ1-1
TGTGCCAGCAGCGTTCTGGAGGGAGGAGCTTTCTTT
CASSVLEGGAFF
>TRBD2|few|TRBV7-9|TRBJ2-2
TGTGCCAGCAGCTTAGCTGGCGGGGGACCCACCGGGGAGCTGTTTTTT
CASSLAGGGPTGELFF
>TRBD1|-|TRBV19|TRBJ1-1
TGTGCCAGTAGGAGTGGTGGGACAGTTAACACTGAAGCTTTCTTT
CASRSGGTVNTEAFF
>-|-|TRBV6-5|TRBJ2-2
TGTGCCAGCCTCTCCGGGGAGCTGTTTTTT
CASLSGELFF
>-|-|TRBV3-1/TRBV3-2|TRBJ1-2
TGTGCCAGCAGCCCCCGGCGGGGAGGCTACACCTTC
CASSPRRGGYTF
>-|-|TRBV27|TRBJ1-5
TGTGCCAGCAGTTTAGAGGGTAATAGCAATCAGCCCCAGCATTTT
CASSLEGNSNQPQHF
>-|-|TRBV19|TRBJ2-7
TGTGCCAGTAGTCGGAGGGCTTCCTACGAGCAGTACTTC
CASSRRASYEQYF
>TRBD1|-|TRBV7-3|TRBJ2-7
TGTGCCAGCAGCCCAGGGGGCGGAAACTCCTACGAGCAGTACTTC
CASSPGGGNSYEQYF
>-|once|TRBV9|TRBJ1-1
TGTGCCAGCAGCGCTAACCTTTGGGGCAACACTGAAGCTTTCTTT
CASSANLWGNTEAFF
>-|few|TRBV5-4|TRBJ1-1
TGTGCCAGCAGCTTGGGCAGTCCCACTGAAGCTTTCTTT
CASSLGSPTEAFF
>-|-|TRBV19|TRBJ1-1
TGTGCCAGTAGTACCAGACTCGCTGAAGCTTTCTTT
CASSTRLAEAFF
>-|-|TRBV9|TRBJ2-5
TGTGCCAGCAGCGTCTGGGCGGGACTTTGGGAGACCCAGTACTTC
CASSVWAGLWETQYF
>TRBD1|-|TRBV7-2|TRBJ2-5
TGTGCCAGCAGCTTTCAAGTTGGACAGGGGGAGACCCAGTACTTC
CASSFQVGQGETQYF
>TRBD2|few|TRBV7-2|TRBJ2-3
TGTGCCAGCAGCTCACCGATAGCGGGTCACACAGATACGCAGTATTTT
CASSSPIAGHTDTQYF